The present TCR beta chain was sequenced within a study of human T cells and chemical hapten exposure. In the study overall: Alopecia areata, totalis or universalis was found in mostly female patients.

Original data processing: Sampled TCR counts reached a median of 95,638 per sample, with values ranging from roughly 20,000 to 750,000. TCRdb used MiXCR to reprocess the RACE reads, holding one entry per CDR3 protein. V and J calls and clone size were set by TCRdb, not the authors. Here the sample spans 90,000 to 110,000 distinct CDR3 sequences, less than 35% being singletons. This clonotype was observed a few times. Indicated time point: patch test 3, about 24 weeks after DPC sensitization. The treatment here: therapeutic diphenylcyclopropenone sensitization with weekly scalp DPC. Only after blood had been drawn was each patch test applied. Germline V gene data show CDR1 as LGHNA and CDR2 as YSLEER. The CDR3 is 14 amino acids. V dropped 0 bases and J dropped 2 bases, with 6 bases sitting between them.

The rearrangement links TRBV4-3 to TRBJ2-3; D ambiguous. The source of this sequence is a man aged 35 to 55 with alopecia areata. Some clones in this sample may be carry-over from other donors' samples. Sample: whole blood, taken in connection with sensitization to the hapten diphenylcyclopropenone (DPC). The CDR3 here is CASSQDGFTDTQYF. CDR3 DNA sequence: TGCGCCAGCAGCCAAGACGGATTCACAGATACGCAGTATTTT.